The entry below describes one T cell receptor beta chain. These data are taken from a study of blood T cell repertoires in COVID-19. Clones were sequenced by immunoSEQ multiplex PCR, and TCRdb holds only the in-frame ones, with some missing. The table shows 100,000 to 150,000 clones, with 92% occurring only once. Trimming removed 2 bases at V and 4 bases at J, with 21 bases between. Looked up from germline, CDR1 is SGHRS and CDR2 is YFSETQ. The CDR3 loop spans 17 amino acids. The sample comprised peripheral blood. The TCR originated in a man aged 45 to 65 with COVID-19, enrolled during active disease. The chain couples TRBV5-1 to TRBJ2-5; maybe TRBD2 (7 bases). The CDR3 coding sequence is TGCGCCAGCAGCTTCGTGGGGGGGGCGCTAGGCGCAGAGACCCAGTACTTC. It yields the protein CASSFVGGALGAETQYF. Supplemented by reference TRBV5-1 and TRBJ2-5, the full variable domain reads KAGVTQTPRYLIKTRGQQVTLSCSPISGHRSVSWYQQTPGQGLQFLFEYFSETQRNKGNFPGRFSGRQFSNSRSEMNVSTLELGDSALYLCASSFVGGALGAETQYFGPGTRLLVL.